A single sample is the source of the 29 T cell receptor beta chains below, sequenced in a study of cytomegalovirus exposure and HLA in healthy donors. It was with 60 Vbeta and 13 Jbeta primers that the PCR ran. Assay: immunoSEQ multiplex PCR; the TCRdb copy retains only in-frame clones and omits some. The profile shows about 120,000 clones, approximately 81% of them singletons. The material sequenced was PBMCs. Every receptor here comes from a middle-aged woman in good health and CMV-seronegative.

The chain is built from TRBV27 and TRBJ2-3; the match to TRBD1 covers 9 bases. Germline V gives CDR1 MNHEY, CDR2 SMNVEV (reference sequence). V lost 3 bases, J lost 7 bases, and 5 bases stayed unmatched. This CDR3 region has 14 residues. The CDR3 DNA sequence: TGTGCCAGCAGTTTCGGACAGGGGAGGTATACGCAGTATTTT. As protein: CASSFGQGRYTQYF.

The rearrangement uses TRBV7-2 and TRBJ2-7; 10 bases agree with TRBD2. Germline V gene data show CDR1 as SGHTA and CDR2 as FQGNSA. With V trimmed by 2 bases and J by 4 bases, 14 bases remained unmatched. The CDR3 length is 18 residues. For the CDR3, the DNA is TGTGCCAGCAGCTTATACCTAGCGGGAGAAGGGGCGTCTTACGAGCAGTACTTC. Its protein product is CASSLYLAGEGASYEQYF. Full variable domain (rest looked up from reference TRBV7-2 and TRBJ2-7): GAGVSQSPSNKVTEKGKDVELRCDPISGHTALYWYRQSLGQGLEFLIYFQGNSAPDKSGLPSDRFSAERTGGSVSTLTIQRTQQEDSAVYLCASSLYLAGEGASYEQYFGPGTRLTVT.

The CDR3 region has the DNA TGTGCCAGCAGCTTAGGGGGACTAGCGGGAGGAGATACGCAGTATTTT. Translated: CASSLGGLAGGDTQYF. The chain links TRBV7-9 to TRBJ2-3; 15 bases line up with TRBD2. This CDR3 region has 16 residues. The V gene's germline CDR1 is SEHNR and CDR2 FQNEAQ (reference sequence). After removal of 1 base from V and 5 bases from J, the junction contained 1 base not matched to a gene.

This clone has a handful of counts. The CDR3 protein is CASSQVGWSYGYTF. In nucleotides, the CDR3 is TGCGCCAGCAGCCAAGTGGGTTGGAGCTACGGCTACACCTTC. The genes are TRBV4-1 and TRBJ1-2; D remains ambiguous. CDR1 is MGHRA, CDR2 YSYEKL, per germline. The V end lost 1 base, the J end lost 8 bases, and 14 bases lay between the germline ends. This CDR3 region has 14 residues.

The chain joins TRBV19 to TRBJ1-1; tentative D call: TRBD1 (6 bases). The CDR3 contains 12 residues. Trimming stripped 6 bases from V and 7 bases from J, with 12 bases between. CDR1 is LNHDA and CDR2 is SQIVND in the germline V gene (reference sequence). In nucleotides, the CDR3 is TGTGCCAGTAGCCCCACAGGGATTGAAGCTTTCTTT. Protein: CASSPTGIEAFF.

The chain has TRBV15 and TRBJ2-3; 10 bases are a match to TRBD2. Germline V lookup: CDR1 LNHNV, CDR2 YYDKDF (reference sequence). Trimming cost V 0 bases and J 3 bases; bases outside gene matches: 6. The CDR3 extends over 17 amino acids. DNA for the CDR3: TGTGCCACCAGCAGAGAGGTCCTAGCGGGGGTGACAGATACGCAGTATTTT. Residues: CATSREVLAGVTDTQYF.

This sequence joins TRBV6-6 and TRBJ1-1; D possibly corresponds to TRBD1 (6 bases). The CDR3 has 14 amino acids. CDR1 is MNHNY and CDR2 is SVGAGI in the germline V gene (reference sequence). V was clipped by 5 bases and J by 5 bases, with 15 bases between them. Written as DNA, the CDR3 is TGTGCCAGCAGTCCAGCTAAGGGGGGGACTGAAGCTTTCTTT. Its protein product is CASSPAKGGTEAFF.

This clone occurred a few times. V usage is TRBV5-4 and J usage is TRBJ2-3; 9 nucleotides line up with TRBD2. V was clipped by 4 bases and J by 5 bases; unmatched bases: 11. Germline V gene sequence: CDR1 SGHNT, CDR2 YYREEE (reference sequence). This CDR3 spans 16 amino acids. Here the CDR3 reads CASSREGRGGLDTQYF. CDR3 nucleotide sequence: TGTGCCAGCAGCAGAGAAGGGCGGGGGGGCCTAGATACGCAGTATTTT.

The CDR3 sequence: CSVERRGTQETQYF. The CDR3 nucleotides read TGCAGCGTTGAAAGACGAGGCACGCAAGAGACCCAGTACTTC. The chain couples TRBV29-1 to TRBJ2-5, with D unclear. V dropped 2 bases and J dropped 2 bases, with 12 bases sitting between them. The CDR3 is 14 residues long. Germline V gene lookup returns CDR1 SQVTM and CDR2 ANQGSEA.

This clone has just a few counts. Here the CDR3 DNA reads TGTGCCTGGAAAGGGGCAGGGCTTTACGAGCAGTACTTC. This encodes CAWKGAGLYEQYF. The rearrangement links TRBV30 to TRBJ2-7; D is perhaps TRBD1 (5 bases). V lost 4 bases, J lost 4 bases, and 14 bases lay in between. This CDR3 is built from 13 residues. Germline V lookup: CDR1 GTSNPN, CDR2 SVGIG (reference sequence).

The chain links TRBV30 to TRBJ2-7; D might be TRBD2 (5 bases). Trimming removed 5 bases at V and 6 bases at J, with 17 bases between. CDR1 is GTSNPN and CDR2 is SVGIG in the germline V gene (reference sequence). The CDR3 has 13 amino acids. CDR3 bases: TGTGCCTGGCGGGCGTACGGAGGCGTCGAGCAGTACTTC. This sequence encodes CAWRAYGGVEQYF.

The chain couples TRBV20-1 to TRBJ1-1, with D perhaps matching TRBD1 (5 bases). The CDR3 has 11 residues. V was shortened by 5 bases and J by 1 base, with 5 bases between the two germline ends. Germline V gene data show CDR1 as DFQATT and CDR2 as SNEGSKA (reference sequence). The CDR3 here is CSADRNTEAFF. CDR3 DNA sequence: TGCAGTGCTGACAGGAACACTGAAGCTTTCTTT.

The chain is built from TRBV5-1 and TRBJ1-2; 7 bases align to TRBD1. This CDR3 contains 14 residues. Trimming at V came to 3 bases and at J to 0 bases, leaving 2 bases not matched to a gene. Germline V gene sequence: CDR1 SGHRS, CDR2 YFSETQ. Here the CDR3 DNA reads TGCGCCAGCAGCTCGGGACAGCCTAACTATGGCTACACCTTC. This gives the protein CASSSGQPNYGYTF.

The chain recombines TRBV4-3 with TRBJ1-2; 7 bases match TRBD1. J gave up 3 bases and V 0 bases, and 7 bases lay outside the gene matches. This CDR3 has 16 residues. In germline, CDR1 is LGHNA, CDR2 YSLEER. CDR3 sequence reads: CASSQDGEQGYYGYTF. CDR3 coding DNA: TGCGCCAGCAGCCAAGACGGCGAACAGGGGTACTATGGCTACACCTTC.

V and J are TRBV29-1 and TRBJ1-1; 8 bases line up with TRBD1. V was clipped by 6 bases and J by 8 bases; unmatched bases: 2. CDR3 length: 10 residues. Germline CDR1 reads SQVTM; CDR2 reads ANQGSEA. The CDR3 is CSVRDREAFF. Here the CDR3 DNA reads TGCAGCGTCCGGGACAGGGAAGCTTTCTTT.

The chain joins TRBV7-9 to TRBJ2-5; 8 bases are shared with TRBD1. The CDR3 has 15 residues. Trimming cost V 2 bases and J 7 bases; bases outside gene matches: 9. Germline CDR1 is SEHNR and CDR2 is FQNEAQ (reference sequence). DNA for the CDR3: TGTGCCAGCAGCTTAAAGCGGACAGGGAATGGGACCCAGTACTTC. Translating gives CASSLKRTGNGTQYF.

The rearrangement uses TRBV5-1 and TRBJ2-3; 9 nucleotides align to TRBD2. Germline loops: CDR1 SGHRS, CDR2 YFSETQ. The CDR3 is 16 residues long. Trimming at V came to 4 bases and at J to 2 bases, leaving 8 bases not matched to a gene. CDR3 region: CASSAAPGLATDTQYF. CDR3 DNA sequence: TGCGCCAGCAGCGCCGCACCGGGACTAGCCACAGATACGCAGTATTTT.

The rearrangement joins TRBV18 to TRBJ1-2, with D hard to call. The CDR3 contains 13 residues. CDR1 is KGHSH and CDR2 is LQKENI in the germline V gene. Trimming took 4 bases from V and 4 from J, leaving 10 bases between them. CDR3 loop: CASSLEEGYGYTF. CDR3 in DNA: TGTGCCAGCTCACTTGAGGAAGGCTATGGCTACACCTTC.

This clone came up a few times. V usage is TRBV29-1 and J usage is TRBJ1-4; maybe TRBD1 (6 bases). This CDR3 is built from 12 residues. V lost 4 bases, J lost 7 bases, and 10 bases lay in between. CDR1 and CDR2 from the germline V gene are SQVTM and ANQGSEA. The CDR3 sequence: CSVAGASEKLFF. The DNA for the CDR3 is TGCAGCGTTGCAGGGGCCAGTGAAAAACTGTTTTTT.

The chain joins TRBV5-1 to TRBJ1-1; 9 positions agree with TRBD1. Germline values: CDR1 SGHRS, CDR2 YFSETQ. This CDR3 contains 15 residues. Trimming cost V 3 bases and J 4 bases; bases outside gene matches: 7. The CDR3 spells CASSSGTGKATEAFF. The CDR3 DNA reads as TGCGCCAGCAGCTCCGGGACAGGGAAAGCCACTGAAGCTTTCTTT.

The chain uses TRBV10-3 and TRBJ2-1, with TRBD1 matching 7 bases. The CDR3 loop spans 17 amino acids. The germline V gene encodes CDR1 ENHRY and CDR2 SYGVKD. J lost 0 bases, V lost 3 bases, and 8 bases had no gene match. The CDR3 coding sequence is TGTGCCATCAGTGATGGTGGTAGGGGGCACTCCTACAATGAGCAGTTCTTC. This translates into CAISDGGRGHSYNEQFF.

This clone was seen a handful of times. Its ends do not fully match the called genes, so a read error is possible. The J gene is TRBJ1-5, the V gene TRBV28, with D possibly matching TRBD1 (5 bases). The CDR3 runs to 15 residues. The germline gives CDR1 MDHEN, CDR2 SYDVKM. The CDR3 DNA reads TGTGCCAGCAGTTTTCGCGACAGATCGAATCAGGCCCAGCATTTT. Translating gives CASSFRDRSNQAQHF.

The genes are TRBV7-7 and TRBJ2-5; a weak D match, TRBD2 (5 bases). The CDR3 totals 15 residues. Germline loops: CDR1 SSHAT, CDR2 FNYEAQ (reference sequence). V gave up 1 base and J gave up 1 base, with 10 bases separating them. The CDR3 sequence is CASSLDPGLQETQYF. CDR3 coding DNA: TGTGCCAGCAGCTTAGATCCAGGACTCCAAGAGACCCAGTACTTC.

The chain combines TRBV28 with TRBJ2-5, with 7 nucleotides matching TRBD1. The CDR3 loop spans 12 amino acids. Looked up from germline, CDR1 is MDHEN and CDR2 is SYDVKM. The J segment lost 1 base and the V segment lost 10 bases, leaving 3 bases of the junction unmatched. The CDR3, as DNA: TGTGCCACCAGGACAGGCCAAGAGACCCAGTACTTC. This translates into CATRTGQETQYF.

The chain employs TRBV29-1 and TRBJ2-5; TRBD2 matches at 8 bases. The tail of the sequence fits TRBJ2-7 better, so the J call may be wrong. The CDR3 is made up of 13 amino acids. Germline V gene data show CDR1 as SQVTM and CDR2 as ANQGSEA. The CDR3 sequence: CSGRSGETYEQYF. The CDR3 DNA follows: TGCAGCGGCCGTAGCGGGGAAACCTACGAGCAGTACTTC.

The chain employs TRBV6-5 and TRBJ2-2; TRBD1 agrees at 8 bases. V lost 0 bases to trimming and J lost 5 bases; unmatched junction nucleotides: 5. Germline V gene data show CDR1 as MNHEY and CDR2 as SVGAGI. The CDR3 totals 16 residues. In DNA form, the CDR3 reads TGTGCCAGCAGTTACTCTCCAGGGGGCGCTACCGGGGAGCTGTTTTTT. Translated: CASSYSPGGATGELFF.

V and J are TRBV28 and TRBJ2-7, with 8 bases aligning to TRBD1. The V and J ends lost 5 bases and 6 bases, in that order; junction bases with no gene match: 9. Germline CDR1 MDHEN, CDR2 SYDVKM. This CDR3 is 14 amino acids long. The CDR3 region is CASSRTGMPCEQYF. CDR3 DNA: TGTGCCAGCAGTCGGACAGGGATGCCCTGCGAGCAGTACTTC.

The V gene is TRBV9, the J gene TRBJ1-3; D perhaps matches TRBD1 (5 bases). The CDR3 is 18 residues long. Germline CDR1 is SGDLS and CDR2 is YYNGEE. V gave up 4 bases and J gave up 0 bases, with 20 bases separating them. The CDR3 DNA sequence: TGTGCCAGCAGCCCCCCCCGCGGCGGGGGATACTCTGGAAACACCATATATTTT. Residues: CASSPPRGGGYSGNTIYF.

This clone was recorded once. V and J are TRBV27 and TRBJ2-7; TRBD2 might be the D (5 bases). Germline values: CDR1 MNHEY, CDR2 SMNVEV (reference sequence). V was trimmed by 0 bases and J by 7 bases, leaving 7 bases between them. This CDR3 has 12 residues. The CDR3 region is CASSLSGGEQYF. CDR3 sequence (DNA): TGTGCCAGCAGTTTATCGGGCGGGGAGCAGTACTTC.